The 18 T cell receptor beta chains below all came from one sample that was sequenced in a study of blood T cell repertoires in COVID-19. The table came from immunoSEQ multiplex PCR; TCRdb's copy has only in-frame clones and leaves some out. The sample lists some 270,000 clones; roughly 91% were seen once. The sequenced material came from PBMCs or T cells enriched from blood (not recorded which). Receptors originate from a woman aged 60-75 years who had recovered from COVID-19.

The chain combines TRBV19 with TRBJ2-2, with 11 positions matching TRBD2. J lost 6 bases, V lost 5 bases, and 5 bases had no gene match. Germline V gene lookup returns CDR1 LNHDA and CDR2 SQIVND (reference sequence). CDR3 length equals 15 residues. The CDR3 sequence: CASSRASGGPGELFF. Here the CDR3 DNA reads TGTGCCAGTAGTCGAGCTAGCGGGGGGCCCGGGGAGCTGTTTTTT.

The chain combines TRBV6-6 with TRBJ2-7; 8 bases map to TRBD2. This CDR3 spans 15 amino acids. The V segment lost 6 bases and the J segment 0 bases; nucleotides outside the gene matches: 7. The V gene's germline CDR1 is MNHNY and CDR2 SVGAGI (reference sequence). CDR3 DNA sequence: TGTGCCAGCAGCCCCATGACTAGCGCCTCCTACGAGCAGTACTTC. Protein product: CASSPMTSASYEQYF.

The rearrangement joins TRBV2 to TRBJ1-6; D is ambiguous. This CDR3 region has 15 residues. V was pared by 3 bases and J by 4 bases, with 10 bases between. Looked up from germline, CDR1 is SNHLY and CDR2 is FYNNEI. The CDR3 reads CASSDGRGYNSPLHF. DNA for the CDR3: TGTGCCAGCAGTGATGGCCGGGGTTATAATTCACCCCTCCACTTT.

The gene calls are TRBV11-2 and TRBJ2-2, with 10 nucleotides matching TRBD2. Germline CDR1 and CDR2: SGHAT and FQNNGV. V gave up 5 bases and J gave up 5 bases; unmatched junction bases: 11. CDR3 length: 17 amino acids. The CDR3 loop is CASSPPSSGSGTGELFF. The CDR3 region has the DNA TGTGCCAGCAGCCCCCCATCTAGCGGGAGTGGAACCGGGGAGCTGTTTTTT. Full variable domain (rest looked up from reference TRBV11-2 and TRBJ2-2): EAGVAQSPRYKIIEKRQSVAFWCNPISGHATLYWYQQILGQGPKLLIQFQNNGVVDDSQLPKDRFSAERLKGVDSTLKIQPAKLEDSAVYLCASSPPSSGSGTGELFFGEGSRLTVL.

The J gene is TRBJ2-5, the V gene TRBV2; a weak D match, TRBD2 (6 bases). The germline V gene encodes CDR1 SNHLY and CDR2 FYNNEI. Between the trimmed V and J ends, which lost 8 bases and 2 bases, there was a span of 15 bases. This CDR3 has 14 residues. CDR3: CASGRPGPQETQYF. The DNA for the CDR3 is TGTGCCAGCGGGAGGCCGGGACCTCAAGAGACCCAGTACTTC. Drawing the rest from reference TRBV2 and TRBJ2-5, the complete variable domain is EPEVTQTPSHQVTQMGQEVILRCVPISNHLYFYWYRQILGQKVEFLVSFYNNEISEKSEIFDDQFSVERPDGSNFTLKIRSTKLEDSAMYFCASGRPGPQETQYFGPGTRLLVL.

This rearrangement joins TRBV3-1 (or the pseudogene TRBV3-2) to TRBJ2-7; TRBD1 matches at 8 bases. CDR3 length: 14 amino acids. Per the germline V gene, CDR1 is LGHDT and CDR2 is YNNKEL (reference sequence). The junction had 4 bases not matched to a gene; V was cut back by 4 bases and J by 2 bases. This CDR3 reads CASSRVQGAYEQYF. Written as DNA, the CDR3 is TGTGCCAGCAGCCGCGTACAGGGGGCCTACGAGCAGTACTTC.

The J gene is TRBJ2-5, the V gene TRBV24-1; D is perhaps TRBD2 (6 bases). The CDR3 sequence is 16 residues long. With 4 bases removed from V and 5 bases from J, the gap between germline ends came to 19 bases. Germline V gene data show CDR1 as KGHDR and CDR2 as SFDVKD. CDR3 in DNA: TGTGCCACCAGTGACCCTGGGAGGTCGGGGCGGGAGACCCAGTACTTC. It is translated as CATSDPGRSGRETQYF.

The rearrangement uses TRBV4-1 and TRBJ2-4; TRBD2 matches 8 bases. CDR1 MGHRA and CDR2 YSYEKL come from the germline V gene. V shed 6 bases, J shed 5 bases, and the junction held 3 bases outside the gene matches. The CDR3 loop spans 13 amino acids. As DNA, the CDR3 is TGCGCCAGCAGATCCGGGGGGGAAAACATTCAGTACTTC. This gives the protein CASRSGGENIQYF.

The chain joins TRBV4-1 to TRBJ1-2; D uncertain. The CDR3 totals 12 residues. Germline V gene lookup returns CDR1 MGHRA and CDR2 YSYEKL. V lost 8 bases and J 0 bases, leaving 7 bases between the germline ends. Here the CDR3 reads CASSGANYGYTF. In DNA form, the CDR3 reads TGCGCCAGCTCGGGAGCTAACTATGGCTACACCTTC.

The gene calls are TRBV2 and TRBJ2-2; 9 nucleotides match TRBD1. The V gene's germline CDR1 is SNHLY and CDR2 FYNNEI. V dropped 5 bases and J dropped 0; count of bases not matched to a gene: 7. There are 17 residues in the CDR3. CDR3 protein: CASSPRGQGANTGELFF. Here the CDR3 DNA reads TGTGCCAGCAGTCCAAGGGGACAGGGCGCGAACACCGGGGAGCTGTTTTTT.

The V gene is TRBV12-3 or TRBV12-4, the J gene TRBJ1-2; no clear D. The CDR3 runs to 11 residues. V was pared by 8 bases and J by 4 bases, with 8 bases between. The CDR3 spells CASGAGYGYTF. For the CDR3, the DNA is TGTGCCAGCGGCGCAGGCTATGGCTACACCTTC.

This CDR3 reads CASSFPGEEQFF. The CDR3 DNA is TGTGCCAGCAGTTTCCCGGGTGAGGAGCAGTTCTTC. The chain is built from TRBV27 and TRBJ2-1; the D is unclear. V was trimmed by 3 bases and J by 10 bases, leaving 10 bases between them. The CDR3 spans 12 residues. CDR1 MNHEY and CDR2 SMNVEV come from the germline V gene (reference sequence).

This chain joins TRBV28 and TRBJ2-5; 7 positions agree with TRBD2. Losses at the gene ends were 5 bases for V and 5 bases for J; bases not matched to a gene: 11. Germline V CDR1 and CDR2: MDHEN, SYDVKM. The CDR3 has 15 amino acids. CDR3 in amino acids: CASSPDAGVRETQYF. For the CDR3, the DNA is TGTGCCAGCAGTCCCGATGCGGGGGTACGGGAGACCCAGTACTTC.

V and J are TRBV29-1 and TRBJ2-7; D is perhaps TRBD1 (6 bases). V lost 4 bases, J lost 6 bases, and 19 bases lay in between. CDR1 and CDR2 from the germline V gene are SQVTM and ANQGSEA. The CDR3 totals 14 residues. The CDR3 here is CSVGVRNRVAEQYF. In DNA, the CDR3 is TGCAGCGTTGGTGTAAGGAACAGGGTTGCCGAGCAGTACTTC.

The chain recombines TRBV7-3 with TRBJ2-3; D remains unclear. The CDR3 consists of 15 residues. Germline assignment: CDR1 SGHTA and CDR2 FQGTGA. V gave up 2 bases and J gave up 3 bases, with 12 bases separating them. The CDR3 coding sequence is TGTGCCAGCAGCTTATGGCCGGAGAGAACAGATACGCAGTATTTT. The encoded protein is CASSLWPERTDTQYF. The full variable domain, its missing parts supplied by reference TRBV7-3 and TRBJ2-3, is GAGVSQTPSNKVTEKGKYVELRCDPISGHTALYWYRQSLGQGPEFLIYFQGTGAADDSGLPNDRFFAVRPEGSVSTLKIQRTERGDSAVYLCASSLWPERTDTQYFGPGTRLTVL.

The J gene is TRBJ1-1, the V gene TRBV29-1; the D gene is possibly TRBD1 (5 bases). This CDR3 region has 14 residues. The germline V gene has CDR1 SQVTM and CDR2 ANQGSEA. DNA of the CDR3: TGCAGTTACCTCGCAGGACACTTGAACACTGAAGCTTTCTTT. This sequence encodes CSYLAGHLNTEAFF.

The CDR3 loop reads CASSDSTSRNEQYF. The CDR3 coding sequence is TGCGCCAGCAGCGACTCGACTAGTCGTAACGAGCAGTACTTC. The rearrangement joins TRBV5-1 to TRBJ2-7; possibly TRBD2 for D (6 bases). The CDR3 runs to 14 residues. Trimming left V 4 bases short and J 5 bases short, with 16 bases between. Germline CDR1 SGHRS, CDR2 YFSETQ. The full variable domain, with the rest looked up from reference TRBV5-1 and TRBJ2-7, is KAGVTQTPRYLIKTRGQQVTLSCSPISGHRSVSWYQQTPGQGLQFLFEYFSETQRNKGNFPGRFSGRQFSNSRSEMNVSTLELGDSALYLCASSDSTSRNEQYFGPGTRLTVT.

CDR3 region: CASSFLNEKLFF. The CDR3 DNA reads as TGCGCCAGCAGCTTCCTCAATGAAAAACTGTTTTTT. The chain is built from TRBV5-1 and TRBJ1-4; D is unclear. Per germline, CDR1 SGHRS and CDR2 YFSETQ. This CDR3 has 12 residues. V lost 2 bases, J lost 5 bases, and 4 bases lay in between.